The 16 T cell receptor beta chains given below trace back to one sample, sequenced in a study of siplizumab effects on memory and regulatory T cells. Sequencing was performed with immunoSEQ multiplex PCR; in TCRdb, only in-frame clones are kept and a portion is missing. Of about 72,000 clones listed, about 90% were seen once; the top ten hold around 28%. Material: CD8+ T cells sorted from blood. These receptors came from a human donor in good health.

The V gene is TRBV19, the J gene TRBJ2-1; D possibly corresponds to TRBD2 (6 bases). The V end was cut by 3 bases, the J end by 6 bases, with 15 bases between. Germline-derived CDR1 and CDR2 are LNHDA and SQIVND (reference sequence). The CDR3 runs 15 residues. The CDR3: CASSIGGDFLNEQFF. CDR3 bases: TGTGCCAGTAGTATTGGAGGGGACTTCCTCAATGAGCAGTTCTTC.

The rearrangement links TRBV14 to TRBJ2-2; TRBD1 agrees at 7 bases. CDR3 length: 16 residues. Germline V lookup: CDR1 SGHDN, CDR2 FVKESK. The trim removed 4 bases at V and 3 bases at J, leaving 8 bases unmatched. The CDR3, as DNA: TGTGCCAGCAGCCCCCGACAGGGTGTGTACACCGGGGAGCTGTTTTTT. Translated, it gives CASSPRQGVYTGELFF.

The rearrangement joins TRBV5-1 to TRBJ2-7; D perhaps matches TRBD1 (5 bases). Germline CDR1 SGHRS, CDR2 YFSETQ. V lost 2 bases, J lost 2 bases, and 14 bases lay in between. The CDR3 is 15 residues long. The CDR3 reads CASSFSAQGTYEQYF. In nucleotides, the CDR3 is TGCGCCAGCAGCTTCTCGGCGCAGGGTACCTACGAGCAGTACTTC.

This chain links TRBV2 with TRBJ2-5; no clear D. Germline values: CDR1 SNHLY, CDR2 FYNNEI. V lost 1 base and J 7 bases, leaving 7 bases between the germline ends. This CDR3 is 12 amino acids long. The CDR3 protein is CASSEGVVTQYF. The CDR3 nucleotides read TGTGCCAGCAGTGAAGGGGTTGTGACCCAGTACTTC.

This chain connects TRBV6-5 to TRBJ2-1; 8 positions agree with TRBD2. J gave up 7 bases and V 2 bases, and 7 bases lay outside the gene matches. The germline V gene has CDR1 MNHEY and CDR2 SVGAGI. The CDR3 totals 15 residues. CDR3 in DNA: TGTGCCAGCAGTTACGGTAGCGGGACTGGGAATGAGCAGTTCTTC. Translating it yields CASSYGSGTGNEQFF.

This chain uses TRBV5-1 with TRBJ1-1; D ambiguous. In germline, CDR1 is SGHRS, CDR2 YFSETQ. The CDR3 runs 16 residues. V shed 2 bases and J shed 6 bases, with 20 bases lying between them. The CDR3 spells CASSFLSLEKRPEAFF. The CDR3 bases are TGCGCCAGCAGCTTCCTAAGCCTGGAAAAGAGGCCTGAAGCTTTCTTT.

This rearrangement joins TRBV30 to TRBJ2-1, with D possibly TRBD2 on 5 matching bases. The germline gives CDR1 GTSNPN, CDR2 SVGIG (reference sequence). This CDR3 is 12 amino acids long. Trimming removed 5 bases at V and 9 bases at J, with 14 bases between. The CDR3 here is CAWRPGSSEQFF. The DNA of the CDR3 is TGTGCCTGGCGACCGGGGTCCAGTGAGCAGTTCTTC.

The rearrangement joins TRBV11-2 to TRBJ2-1; 10 nucleotides match TRBD2. Germline CDR1 reads SGHAT; CDR2 reads FQNNGV. There are 16 residues in the CDR3. The V segment lost 1 base and the J segment 8 bases; nucleotides outside the gene matches: 8. The CDR3 spells CASSLVKREGQHEQFF. DNA of the CDR3: TGTGCCAGCAGCTTAGTAAAGCGGGAGGGCCAGCATGAGCAGTTCTTC.

This chain uses TRBV21-1 with TRBJ2-7; the D segment call TRBD2 is taken from the table without a DNA check. TRBV21-1 corresponds to a pseudogene. This CDR3 has 15 residues. The CDR3: CASLDRRRTSYEQYF. In DNA, the CDR3 is TGTGCCAGCCTAGACCGACGGAGGACTTCCTACGAGCAGTACTTC.

This chain uses TRBV5-4 with TRBJ2-7; a weak D match, TRBD2 (6 bases). The CDR3 contains 15 residues. Trimming shortened V by 2 bases and J by 0 bases, and 12 bases separated the two germline ends. The germline gives CDR1 SGHNT, CDR2 YYREEE (reference sequence). The CDR3 sequence: CASSFVQGLSYEQYF. The CDR3, as DNA: TGTGCCAGCAGCTTTGTCCAGGGACTCTCCTACGAGCAGTACTTC.

The chain uses TRBV6-5 and TRBJ1-2, with D perhaps TRBD1 (6 bases). Germline-derived CDR1 and CDR2 are MNHEY and SVGAGI. V was trimmed by 4 bases and J by 7 bases, leaving 19 bases between them. This CDR3 is built from 15 residues. CDR3 amino acids: CASSLFGGAAFGYTF. In DNA form, the CDR3 reads TGTGCCAGCAGTTTGTTCGGGGGGGCAGCGTTTGGCTACACCTTC.

The count of this clone is one. The J gene is TRBJ2-7, the V gene TRBV27, with 11 bases that match TRBD2. Germline CDR1 and CDR2: MNHEY and SMNVEV (reference sequence). V was clipped by 5 bases and J by 3 bases; unmatched bases: 3. The CDR3 length is 14 residues. The CDR3 loop reads CASSHTSGGYEQYF. The CDR3 DNA is TGTGCCAGCAGTCATACTAGCGGGGGCTACGAGCAGTACTTC.

Only one count was recorded for this clone. The genes are TRBV16 and TRBJ1-1; D is undetermined. Germline CDR1 and CDR2: KGHSY and FQNENV. CDR3 length: 17 residues. Trimming took off 0 bases at V and 3 bases at J, with 17 bases between the two ends. CDR3 nucleotide sequence: TGTGCCAGCAGCCAATCGATTTACAGCCCGGTGGACACTGAAGCTTTCTTT. As protein: CASSQSIYSPVDTEAFF.

The chain joins TRBV29-1 to TRBJ1-2, with D perhaps TRBD1 (6 bases). Trimming shortened V by 7 bases and J by 4 bases, and 13 bases separated the two germline ends. Germline loops: CDR1 SQVTM, CDR2 ANQGSEA. CDR3 length equals 12 residues. The CDR3 DNA follows: TGCAGCGCCGAACAGGGCGGCTATGGCTACACCTTC. This encodes CSAEQGGYGYTF.

Only one count was recorded for this clone. The V gene is TRBV5-1, the J gene TRBJ1-1, with unresolved D. In germline, CDR1 is SGHRS, CDR2 YFSETQ. V was pared by 0 bases and J by 11 bases, with 14 bases between. The CDR3 totals 13 residues. CDR3 DNA sequence: TGCGCCAGCAGCTTGGCCCAGGCCCCGGGGGCTTTCTTT. Protein: CASSLAQAPGAFF.

The J gene is TRBJ2-5, the V gene TRBV14; D is undetermined. The V end was cut by 0 bases, the J end by 1 base, with 3 bases between. This CDR3 has 13 residues. CDR1 is SGHDN, CDR2 FVKESK, per germline. This CDR3 reads CASSQERQETQYF. DNA of the CDR3: TGTGCCAGCAGCCAAGAGCGCCAAGAGACCCAGTACTTC.